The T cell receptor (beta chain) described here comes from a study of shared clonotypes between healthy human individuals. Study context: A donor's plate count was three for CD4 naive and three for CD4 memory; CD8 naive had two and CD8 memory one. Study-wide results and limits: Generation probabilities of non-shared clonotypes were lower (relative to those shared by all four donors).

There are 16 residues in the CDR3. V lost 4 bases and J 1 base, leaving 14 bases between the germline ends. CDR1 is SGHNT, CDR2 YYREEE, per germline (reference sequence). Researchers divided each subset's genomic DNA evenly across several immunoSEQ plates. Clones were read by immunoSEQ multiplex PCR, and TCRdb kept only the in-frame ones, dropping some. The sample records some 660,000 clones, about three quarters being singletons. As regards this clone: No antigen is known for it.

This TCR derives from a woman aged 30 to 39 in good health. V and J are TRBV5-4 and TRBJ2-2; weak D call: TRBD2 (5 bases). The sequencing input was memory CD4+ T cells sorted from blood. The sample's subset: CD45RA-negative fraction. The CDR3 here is CASSGEGLENTGELFF. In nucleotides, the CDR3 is TGTGCCAGCAGCGGAGAAGGACTGGAGAACACCGGGGAGCTGTTTTTT.